This T cell receptor (beta chain) was sequenced in a study of PD-1 blockade in classical Hodgkin lymphoma. Each patient experienced a relapse that followed autologous stem cell transplantation, and brentuximab vedotin exposure varied. TCRdb's copy holds only in-frame clones and misses some; the assay was immunoSEQ multiplex PCR. The table shows some 41,000 clones, with around three quarters occurring only once. CDR1 and CDR2 (germline): SQVTM, ANQGSEA. Trimming removed 2 bases from V and 7 bases from J, with 15 bases in between. The length of the CDR3 is 13 residues. The gene calls are TRBV29-1 and TRBJ2-7, with D perhaps matching TRBD2 (5 bases). The sequence was collected from a human donor with classical Hodgkin lymphoma. The source material was peripheral blood mononuclear cells (PBMCs), sampled before the second cycle of nivolumab. The CDR3 region is CSVERSTTGEQYF. CDR3 nucleotides: TGCAGCGTTGAAAGGTCGACAACGGGGGAGCAGTACTTC.